The rows below give T cell receptor beta chains drawn from one sample of a study of cytomegalovirus exposure and HLA in healthy donors. The assay was immunoSEQ multiplex PCR, and TCRdb's table has in-frame clones only and misses some. The sample consists of under 250,000 clones, 82% of them appearing once. Material: PBMCs. Receptor source: a man aged 35 to 55 in good health and CMV-seropositive. CDR3s include the opening cysteine and the closing phenylalanine or tryptophan. Each record gives: J gene, D gene, clone size, V gene, CDR3 DNA, CDR3 protein. A D gene is named only where the DNA matches it firmly. Not all rows give a size; the values are once, few, many and, for expanded clones, a class.

TRBJ1-3 TRBD1 . TRBV7-8 TGTGCCAGCAGCTCCACCTACAGGGGTGGAAACACCATATATTTT CASSSTYRGGNTIYF
TRBJ2-4 TRBD2 . TRBV6-1 TGTGCCAGCAGTGTGACTAGCGGGAGACTGAACATTCAGTACTTC CASSVTSGRLNIQYF
TRBJ2-5 . . TRBV5-1 TGCGCCAGCAGCCTGTCAGTCCAAGAGACCCAGTACTTC CASSLSVQETQYF
TRBJ2-1 TRBD2 . TRBV7-6 TGTGCCAGCAGCTTATTAGCGGGCAACTCCTACAATGAGCAGTTCTTC CASSLLAGNSYNEQFF
TRBJ2-5 . . TRBV5-1 TGCGCCAGCAGCTTGGGCGGCTCGTCAGGGGAGACCCAGTACTTC CASSLGGSSGETQYF
TRBJ2-1 . . TRBV6-5 TGTGCCAGCCTGAAGAAAAGCGGCGACAATGAGCAGTTCTTC CASLKKSGDNEQFF
TRBJ2-7 TRBD2 . TRBV27 TGTGCCAGCAGTTTACGCGGGAGTTACGAGCAGTACTTC CASSLRGSYEQYF
TRBJ1-1 . . TRBV18 TGTGCCAGCCTCCGGGGGGGACCCACTGAAGCTTTCTTT CASLRGGPTEAFF
TRBJ2-6 TRBD2 . TRBV28 TGTGCCAGCAGTTACAATCTAGCGGGGATCATCTCTGGGGCCAACGTCCTGACTTTC CASSYNLAGIISGANVLTF
TRBJ1-1 . . TRBV29-1 TGCAGCGTTGGGGGGGTACTGAACACTGAAGCTTTCTTT CSVGGVLNTEAFF
TRBJ2-5 . . TRBV9 TGTGCCAGCAGCATGTGGGACAATAATCTGGAGACCCAGTACTTC CASSMWDNNLETQYF
TRBJ2-1 TRBD2 . TRBV29-1 TGCAGCGTTAGGGCCGGGACTAGCGGTTACAATGAGCAGTTCTTC CSVRAGTSGYNEQFF
TRBJ1-1 . few TRBV19 TGTGCCACCAAGGGCGGAGGGCAGACTGAAGCTTTCTTT CATKGGGQTEAFF
TRBJ2-1 . . TRBV7-9 TGTGCCAGCAGCTTATCGGGGAGCTCCTACAATGAGCAGTTCTTC CASSLSGSSYNEQFF
TRBJ2-2 . . TRBV19 TGTGCCAGTAGCCGGGGACTGATAAACACCGGGGAGCTGTTTTTT CASSRGLINTGELFF
TRBJ2-1 TRBD1 . TRBV11-3 TGTGCCAGCAGCGAGGACAGGGGGCCCTACAATGAGCAGTTCTTC CASSEDRGPYNEQFF
TRBJ2-5 TRBD2 once TRBV2 TGTGCCAGCAGGTACCGCTTTCGGGGAGGGCAAGAGACCCAGTACTTC CASRYRFRGGQETQYF
TRBJ1-1 . . TRBV7-2 TGTGCCAGCAGCCTCCCGGCAGGGTGGTCTGAAGCTTTCTTT CASSLPAGWSEAFF
TRBJ1-5 . once TRBV19 TGTGCCAGCGCGATCAGGGGAAGCAATCAGCCCCAGCATTTT CASAIRGSNQPQHF
TRBJ1-1 . . TRBV6-1 TGTGCCAGCAGTTTCGCCGGGAATGAAGCTTTCTTT CASSFAGNEAFF
TRBJ1-2 . . TRBV27 TGTGCCAGCAGTTTAGCCCCGTACAGGGAGAGGATCTATGGCTACACCTTC CASSLAPYRERIYGYTF
TRBJ1-5 . . TRBV6-6 TGTGCCAGCAGTACAGGAGCTGAAAATCAGCCCCAGCATTTT CASSTGAENQPQHF
TRBJ2-7 TRBD1 . TRBV7-9 TGTGCCAGCAGCGCCGACAGGGCCTCCTACGAGCAGTACTTC CASSADRASYEQYF
TRBJ2-7 TRBD1 . TRBV10-2 TGCGCCAGCAGTGAGCCGGGACAGGGTATCTACGAGCAGTACTTC CASSEPGQGIYEQYF
TRBJ1-1 . . TRBV9 TGTGCCAGCAGCGTAGCCGGGGTGTCCATGAACACTGAAGCTTTCTTT CASSVAGVSMNTEAFF
TRBJ2-7 . once TRBV21-1 TGTGCCAGCAGGCTTGACCTCAAGGGGAACTACGAGCAGTACTTC CASRLDLKGNYEQYF